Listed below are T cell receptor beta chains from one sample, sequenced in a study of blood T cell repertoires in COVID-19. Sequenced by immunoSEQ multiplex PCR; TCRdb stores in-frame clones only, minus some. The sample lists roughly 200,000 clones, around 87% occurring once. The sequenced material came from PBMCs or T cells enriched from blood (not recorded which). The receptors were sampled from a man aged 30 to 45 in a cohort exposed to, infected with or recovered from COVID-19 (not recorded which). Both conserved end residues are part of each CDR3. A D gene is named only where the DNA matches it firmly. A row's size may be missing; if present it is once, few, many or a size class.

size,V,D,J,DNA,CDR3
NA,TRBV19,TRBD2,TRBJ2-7,TGTGCCAGTAAGGCTAGCGGGAGTATCTACGAGCAGTACTTC,CASKASGSIYEQYF
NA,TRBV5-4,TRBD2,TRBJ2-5,TGTGCCAGCTTCCCGGGACTAGCGGGAGGGCAAGAGACCCAGTACTTC,CASFPGLAGGQETQYF
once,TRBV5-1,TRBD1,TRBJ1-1,TGCGCCAGCAGCTTGGACGGGACAGGGGGGTCGAACACTGAAGCTTTCTTT,CASSLDGTGGSNTEAFF
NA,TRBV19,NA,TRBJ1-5,TGTGCCAGTATTAAGTCGGGAGGCGGCAGCCATCAGCCCCAGCATTTT,CASIKSGGGSHQPQHF
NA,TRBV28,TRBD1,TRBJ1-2,TGTGCCAGCAGTTTTCGTCCAGGGACAGCTAGTGGCTACACCTTC,CASSFRPGTASGYTF
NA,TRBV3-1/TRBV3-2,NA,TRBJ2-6,TGTGCCAGCAGCCAAGTCCGGGAAGCTGGGGCCAACGTCCTGACTTTC,CASSQVREAGANVLTF
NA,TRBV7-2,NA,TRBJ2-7,TGTGCCAGCAGCTTAGTGGGACTCCAGGTCGCGGGGTACGAGCAGTACTTC,CASSLVGLQVAGYEQYF
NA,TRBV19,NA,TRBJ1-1,TGTCCCCCAGGAGGACTCCAGAGGGCTTTCTTT,CPPGGLQRAFF
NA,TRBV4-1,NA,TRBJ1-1,TGCGCCAGCAGCCAACCCGTCGGGGAAGCTTTCTTT,CASSQPVGEAFF
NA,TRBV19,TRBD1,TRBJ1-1,TGTGCCAGTATTAGTAGGACAGGGAACACTGAAGCTTTCTTT,CASISRTGNTEAFF
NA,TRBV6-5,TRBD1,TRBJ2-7,TGTGCCAGCACCCCGGACAGGGGGCAGGACGAGCAGTACTTC,CASTPDRGQDEQYF
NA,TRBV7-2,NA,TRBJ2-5,TGTGCCAGCAGCTTCCAAATCCAAGAGACCCAGTACTTC,CASSFQIQETQYF
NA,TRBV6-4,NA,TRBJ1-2,TGTGCCAGCAGTGTCACCCCCGGGAACTTGTTGAAGGGCTACACCTTC,CASSVTPGNLLKGYTF
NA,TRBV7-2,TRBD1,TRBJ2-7,TGTGCCAGCAGCAGACAACAGGGGGTCACTTACGAGCAGTACTTC,CASSRQQGVTYEQYF
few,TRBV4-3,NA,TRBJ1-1,TGCGCCAGCAGCCAAGGACAAGGTAACACTGAAGCTTTCTTT,CASSQGQGNTEAFF
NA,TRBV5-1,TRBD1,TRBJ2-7,TGCGCCAGCAGCTTGGACAGGGGCGAGCAGTACTTC,CASSLDRGEQYF
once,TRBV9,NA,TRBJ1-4,TGTGCCAGCAGCCCCCGTGAAAAACTGTTTTTT,CASSPREKLFF
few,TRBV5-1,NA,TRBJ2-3,TGCGCCAGCAGCTCCATGGGGGCTAGCACAGATACGCAGTATTTT,CASSSMGASTDTQYF
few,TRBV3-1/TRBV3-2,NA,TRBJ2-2,TGTGCCAGCAGCTCAAGGGGGGGCAGGGGCACCGGGGAGCTGTTTTTT,CASSSRGGRGTGELFF
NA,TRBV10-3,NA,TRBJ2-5,TGTGCCATCAAAGGAGGTTTTGATGAGACCCAGTACTTC,CAIKGGFDETQYF
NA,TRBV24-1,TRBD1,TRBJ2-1,TGTGCCACCAGAGGGACAGGGGGCAATGAGCAGTTCTTC,CATRGTGGNEQFF
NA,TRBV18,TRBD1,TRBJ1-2,TGTGCCAGCTCCCCGGGACAGGGGATAAACGGCTACACCTTC,CASSPGQGINGYTF
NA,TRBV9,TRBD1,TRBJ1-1,TGTGCCAGCAGCGAGGGACAGGGCTCTGAAGCTTTCTTT,CASSEGQGSEAFF
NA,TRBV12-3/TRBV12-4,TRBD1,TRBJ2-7,TGTGCCAGCAGACAGGACAGGGGGCGCGAGCAGTACTTC,CASRQDRGREQYF
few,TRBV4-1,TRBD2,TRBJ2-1,TGCGCCAGCAGCCAAGATCTTAGCGGGAGTTACAATGAGCAGTTCTTC,CASSQDLSGSYNEQFF
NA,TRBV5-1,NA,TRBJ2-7,TGCGCCAGCAGCTTCAGAGGGAACGGGGATTCCGAGCAGTACTTC,CASSFRGNGDSEQYF
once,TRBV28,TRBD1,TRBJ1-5,TGTGCCAGCAGTCGCCCTGGACAGGGATTTCATCAGCCCCAGCATTTT,CASSRPGQGFHQPQHF
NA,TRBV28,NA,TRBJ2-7,TGTGCCAGCAGTTTAAAGGGGCCCATTTACGAGCAGTACTTC,CASSLKGPIYEQYF